This TCR beta chain was identified in a study of blood T cells in healthy people across ages. Regarding the study as a whole: Both naive CD4+ cell counts and diversity were greater in long-lived donors than in aged donors. Estimated diversity that came from one million T cells was considered an underestimate. Leaving the PBMCs unsorted stopped any conclusive comparison of naive versus antigen-experienced cells.

The CDR3 spans 17 residues. The germline gives CDR1 SGHVS, CDR2 FNYEAQ. Trimming shortened V by 2 bases and J by 3 bases, and 20 bases separated the two germline ends. Sample-barcoded 5' priming and a J-beta primer mix drove a second PCR of roughly 6 to 12 cycles. TCRdb recomputed calls from the 5' RACE reads with MiXCR, one row per CDR3 protein. The sample contains around 1.7 million distinct CDR3 sequences, under 30% of which appear only once. This clonotype was counted many times. What it binds is unknown. The specimen sequenced was blood. The V and J genes are TRBV7-6 and TRBJ2-7, with D perhaps matching TRBD2 (6 bases). The TCR originated in a woman aged 25 to 45 in good health. This chain's CDR3 is CASSLSPIPGTGYEQYF. CDR3 bases: TGTGCCAGCAGCTTAAGTCCGATCCCAGGGACTGGCTACGAGCAGTACTTC. The whole variable domain, remainder taken from reference TRBV7-6 and TRBJ2-7, is GAGVSQSPRYKVTKRGQDVALRCDPISGHVSLYWYRQALGQGPEFLTYFNYEAQQDKSGLPNDRFSAERPEGSISTLTIQRTEQRDSAMYRCASSLSPIPGTGYEQYFGPGTRLTVT.